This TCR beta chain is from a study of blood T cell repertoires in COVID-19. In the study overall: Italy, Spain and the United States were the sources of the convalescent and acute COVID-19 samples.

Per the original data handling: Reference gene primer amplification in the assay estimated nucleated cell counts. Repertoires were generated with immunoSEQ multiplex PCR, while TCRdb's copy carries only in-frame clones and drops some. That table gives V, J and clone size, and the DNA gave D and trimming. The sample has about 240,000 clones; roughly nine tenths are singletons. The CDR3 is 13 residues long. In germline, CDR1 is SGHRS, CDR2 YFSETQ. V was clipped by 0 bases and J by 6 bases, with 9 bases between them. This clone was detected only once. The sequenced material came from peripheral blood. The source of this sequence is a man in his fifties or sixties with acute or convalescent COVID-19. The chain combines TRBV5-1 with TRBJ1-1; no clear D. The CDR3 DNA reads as TGCGCCAGCAGCTTGGATCAGCGGCCTGAAGCTTTCTTT. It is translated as CASSLDQRPEAFF.